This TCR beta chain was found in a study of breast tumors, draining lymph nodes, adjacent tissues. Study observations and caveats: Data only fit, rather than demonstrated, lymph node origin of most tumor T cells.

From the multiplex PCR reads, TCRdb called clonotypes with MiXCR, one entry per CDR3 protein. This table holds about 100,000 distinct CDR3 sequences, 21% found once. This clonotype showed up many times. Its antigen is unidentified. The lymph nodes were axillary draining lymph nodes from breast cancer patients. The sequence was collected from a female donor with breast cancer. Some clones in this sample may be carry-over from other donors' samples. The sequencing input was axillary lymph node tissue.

CDR3 residues: CSALGRGGRTDTQYF. The CDR3 nucleotides read TGCAGTGCGCTCGGACGGGGGGGCCGCACAGATACGCAGTATTTT. V gene TRBV20-1 combines with J gene TRBJ2-3; 8 nucleotides agree with TRBD2. V lost 6 bases and J lost 1; bases outside the gene matches: 9. The CDR3 is 15 amino acids. Per germline, CDR1 DFQATT and CDR2 SNEGSKA (reference sequence).